This is a list of T cell receptor beta chains from one sample in a study of human T cells and chemical hapten exposure. TCRdb redid the calling of the RACE reads with MiXCR, one entry per CDR3 protein. The data contain approximately 100,000 distinct CDR3 sequences, roughly 10% of them seen just once; the ten biggest clones take up around 3.1%. The sample was whole blood, taken in connection with sensitization to the hapten diphenylcyclopropenone (DPC). The receptors were gathered from a woman aged 40 to 50 with alopecia areata. Some clones in this sample may be carry-over from other donors' samples. CDR3s include the opening cysteine and the closing phenylalanine or tryptophan. The D gene is left open where the match is weak. Not all rows give a size; the values are once, few, many and, for expanded clones, a class.

clone_size	v_call	d_call	j_call	cdr3_nt	cdr3_aa
-	TRBV12-3/TRBV12-4	-	TRBJ2-1	TGTGCCAGCAGCCCCGGTCCGGGAAGGAGCTCCTACAATGAGCAGTTCTTC	CASSPGPGRSSYNEQFF
few	TRBV7-8	-	TRBJ1-1	TGTGCCAGCAGCCGAGTCGACAGCGACACTGAAGCTTTCTTT	CASSRVDSDTEAFF
-	TRBV6-6	TRBD2	TRBJ2-3	TGTGTCAGCAGTGCCCTAGCGGCCGATACGCTGTATTTT	CVSSALAADTLYF
-	TRBV7-2	-	TRBJ1-1	TGTGCCAGCAGCTTCACAGCGAACACTGAAGCTTTCTTT	CASSFTANTEAFF
many	TRBV6-5	-	TRBJ2-7	TGTGCCAGCAGTAGACAGGACTCCTACGAGCAGTACTTC	CASSRQDSYEQYF
few	TRBV7-2	-	TRBJ1-2	TGTGCCAGCAGCTCCCGGCCAATGGCAAATGGCTACACCTTC	CASSSRPMANGYTF
-	TRBV14	-	TRBJ1-2	TGTGCCAGCAGCCATGTGGGAAGTGGCTACACCTTC	CASSHVGSGYTF
many	TRBV7-9	-	TRBJ1-4	TGTGCCAGCAGCCGTGGGGGGGATGAAAAACTGTTTTTT	CASSRGGDEKLFF
-	TRBV3-2	-	TRBJ2-1	TGTGCCCTGGAGTGGGGGGGCCAGAGTAGGAATGAGCAGTTCTTC	CALEWGGQSRNEQFF
few	TRBV5-1	-	TRBJ1-5	TGCGCCAGCAGAGAAGGGATGAGCAATCAGCCCCAGCATTTT	CASREGMSNQPQHF